Listed here are 29 T cell receptor beta chains from one sample, sequenced in a study of CD8 T cells in Susac syndrome. Random hexamers primed reverse transcription of about 0.5 to 1 ug RNA. TCRdb reanalysed the immunoSEQ multiplex PCR reads using MiXCR and keeps one entry per CDR3 protein. The sample includes about 180,000 distinct CDR3 sequences, approximately 96% seen only once; the top ten take 0.15% to 0.2%. The sample taken for sequencing was CD8+ T cells from PBMCs. The source of these receptors is a human donor with multiple sclerosis.

The chain uses TRBV19 and TRBJ2-7; D remains ambiguous. Trimming stripped 1 base from V and 5 bases from J, with 9 bases between. The germline V gene has CDR1 LNHDA and CDR2 SQIVND (reference sequence). There are 13 residues in the CDR3. CDR3 coding DNA: TGTGCCAGTAGTATAGTGGCTGGCAACGAGCAGTACTTC. It yields the protein CASSIVAGNEQYF.

This clonotype appeared a single time. This sequence joins TRBV27 and TRBJ2-3; the match to TRBD2 covers 10 bases. CDR3 size: 16 residues. Germline V lookup: CDR1 MNHEY, CDR2 SMNVEV (reference sequence). V was pared by 3 bases and J by 5 bases, with 8 bases of the junction left unmatched. In nucleotides, the CDR3 is TGTGCCAGCAGTTTTACAGCGGGAGGGACGGTAGATACGCAGTATTTT. Translating gives CASSFTAGGTVDTQYF.

J is TRBJ1-3 and V is TRBV18, with unresolved D. From germline, CDR1 is KGHSH and CDR2 LQKENI. V lost 4 bases and J 8 bases, leaving 6 bases between the germline ends. This CDR3 region has 11 residues. This CDR3 reads CASSLHDTIYF. CDR3 nucleotide sequence: TGTGCCAGCTCACTCCATGACACCATATATTTT. Together with reference TRBV18 and TRBJ1-3, the CDR3 gives the full variable domain: NAGVMQNPRHLVRRRGQEARLRCSPMKGHSHVYWYRQLPEEGLKFMVYLQKENIIDESGMPKERFSAEFPKEGPSILRIQQVVRGDSAAYFCASSLHDTIYFGEGSWLTVV.

This sequence joins TRBV29-1 and TRBJ1-3, with TRBD1 as a possible D gene (6 bases). The CDR3 spans 16 residues. The V gene's germline CDR1 is SQVTM and CDR2 ANQGSEA. V was clipped by 0 bases and J by 2 bases, with 14 bases between them. For the CDR3, the DNA is TGCAGCGTTGAAGAGTTGAGGGGGGGAACTGGAAACACCATATATTTT. It specifies CSVEELRGGTGNTIYF.

The chain links TRBV27 to TRBJ2-7, with TRBD2 matching 10 bases. Germline V gene lookup returns CDR1 MNHEY and CDR2 SMNVEV (reference sequence). After removal of 0 bases from V and 6 bases from J, the junction contained 8 bases not matched to a gene. This CDR3 spans 16 amino acids. CDR3 sequence (DNA): TGTGCCAGCAGTTTATCCCAAGCGGGAGGGCCGGGCGAGCAGTACTTC. This sequence encodes CASSLSQAGGPGEQYF.

The chain has TRBV6-5 and TRBJ2-7; 7 bases are shared with TRBD1. Germline CDR1 MNHEY, CDR2 SVGAGI. The trim removed 0 bases at V and 0 bases at J, leaving 11 bases unmatched. The CDR3 consists of 18 residues. Written as DNA, the CDR3 is TGTGCCAGCAGTTACTCGCGAACAACAGGGGAGAGCTCCTACGAGCAGTACTTC. Amino acid sequence: CASSYSRTTGESSYEQYF.

In this sample, this clonotype turned up once. This chain links TRBV23-1 with TRBJ2-1, with D possibly being TRBD1 or TRBD2 (5 bases each). TRBV23-1 is filed as an ORF, its function uncertain. V lost 0 bases and J lost 2, with 8 bases in between. The CDR3 spans 15 residues. CDR3 sequence: CASSQSVGAYNEQFF. The CDR3 DNA is TGCGCCAGCAGTCAATCGGTGGGGGCCTACAATGAGCAGTTCTTC.

This chain joins TRBV25-1 and TRBJ2-1, with 10 positions matching TRBD2. Germline trimming cut 5 bases from V and 3 bases from J; bases unmatched to any gene: 4. The CDR3 is 15 residues long. CDR1 is MGHDK, CDR2 SYGVNS, per germline. CDR3 coding DNA: TGTGCCAGCAGTTTAGCGGGGGGACGCTACAATGAGCAGTTCTTC. It yields the protein CASSLAGGRYNEQFF. Variable domain in full (rest from reference TRBV25-1 and TRBJ2-1): EADIYQTPRYLVIGTGKKITLECSQTMGHDKMYWYQQDPGMELHLIHYSYGVNSTEKGDLSSESTVSRIRTEHFPLTLESARPSHTSQYLCASSLAGGRYNEQFFGPGTRLTVL.

V gene TRBV19 combines with J gene TRBJ1-2; D not resolved. Germline-derived CDR1 and CDR2 are LNHDA and SQIVND (reference sequence). Trimming cost V 5 bases and J 9 bases, with 13 bases left between them. The length of the CDR3 is 12 residues. CDR3 bases: TGTGCCAGTAGTCGGGCATTCGGGAGCTACACCTTC. It encodes CASSRAFGSYTF.

V is TRBV20-1 and J is TRBJ2-5, with D perhaps TRBD2 (5 bases). Deletions cut 3 bases from V and 0 bases from J, with 5 bases between. This CDR3 is 12 amino acids long. Germline V gene data show CDR1 as DFQATT and CDR2 as SNEGSKA (reference sequence). Here the CDR3 DNA reads TGCAGTGCTAGGGACTACCAAGAGACCCAGTACTTC. As protein: CSARDYQETQYF.

V gene TRBV7-9 combines with J gene TRBJ1-5; D remains ambiguous. The length of the CDR3 is 16 residues. The ends were cut back, 1 base at V and 8 bases at J, with 18 bases in the middle. Germline V gene data show CDR1 as SEHNR and CDR2 as FQNEAQ (reference sequence). DNA for the CDR3: TGTGCCAGCAGCTTAGGGTCTAGAAGGGTGGACGAGCCCCAGCATTTT. The encoded protein is CASSLGSRRVDEPQHF.

Only one count was recorded for this clonotype. V gene TRBV28 combines with J gene TRBJ2-1; TRBD2 aligns across 8 bases. The CDR3 spans 13 residues. V lost 5 bases to trimming and J lost 8 bases; unmatched junction nucleotides: 5. CDR1 and CDR2 (germline): MDHEN, SYDVKM. The CDR3 loop reads CASSSGSRHEQFF. The DNA of the CDR3 is TGTGCCAGCAGTAGCGGGAGTAGGCATGAGCAGTTCTTC.

V is TRBV29-1 and J is TRBJ2-2; a weak D match, TRBD2 (5 bases). Germline-derived CDR1 and CDR2 are SQVTM and ANQGSEA. The V gene lost 6 bases and the J gene lost 1 base, with 15 bases spanning the gap. This CDR3 contains 15 residues. This CDR3 reads CSVRGWVENTGELFF. In nucleotides, the CDR3 is TGCAGCGTAAGAGGGTGGGTGGAGAACACCGGGGAGCTGTTTTTT.

The chain recombines TRBV19 with TRBJ2-7; 8 nucleotides line up with TRBD1. Germline assignment: CDR1 LNHDA and CDR2 SQIVND (reference sequence). The CDR3 is 14 residues long. Trimming at V came to 2 bases and at J to 7 bases, leaving 7 bases not matched to a gene. DNA for the CDR3: TGTGCCAGTAGTATACAGGGGGCGATTAATGAGCAGTACTTC. Amino acids: CASSIQGAINEQYF.

The chain is built from TRBV13 and TRBJ1-5; D gene uncertain. This CDR3 contains 15 residues. V lost 4 bases to trimming and J lost 2 bases, with 12 bases between them. The V gene's germline CDR1 is PRHDT and CDR2 FYEKMQ (reference sequence). In nucleotides, the CDR3 is TGTGCCAGCAGCTCCCGCGTAAGGGGCAATCAGCCCCAGCATTTT. Amino acid sequence: CASSSRVRGNQPQHF.

CDR3 DNA: TGTGCCAGCAAGCTGAGGGGGCAGGCTGAGCAGTTCTTC. This sequence encodes CASKLRGQAEQFF. This chain links TRBV28 with TRBJ2-1; 7 nucleotides align to TRBD1. This CDR3 comprises 13 residues. The J segment lost 9 bases and the V segment lost 7 bases, leaving 9 bases of the junction unmatched. The germline gives CDR1 MDHEN, CDR2 SYDVKM. Using reference TRBV28 and TRBJ2-1 for the parts outside the CDR3, the full variable domain is DVKVTQSSRYLVKRTGEKVFLECVQDMDHENMFWYRQDPGLGLRLIYFSYDVKMKEKGDIPEGYSVSREKKERFSLILESASTNQTSMYLCASKLRGQAEQFFGPGTRLTVL.

The J gene is TRBJ2-3, the V gene TRBV5-6; possibly TRBD2 for D (5 bases). The CDR3 sequence is 13 residues long. V lost 4 bases and J lost 6, with 12 bases in between. The germline V gene encodes CDR1 SGHDT and CDR2 YYEEEE. The CDR3 sequence is CASSPTSGDTQYF. CDR3 nucleotide sequence: TGTGCCAGCAGCCCCACTTCGGGGGATACGCAGTATTTT. Filled out from reference TRBV5-6 and TRBJ2-3, the complete variable domain reads DAGVTQSPTHLIKTRGQQVTLRCSPKSGHDTVSWYQQALGQGPQFIFQYYEEEERQRGNFPDRFSGHQFPNYSSELNVNALLLGDSALYLCASSPTSGDTQYFGPGTRLTVL.

The V gene is TRBV27, the J gene TRBJ2-1; perhaps TRBD2 as D (6 bases). The germline V gene has CDR1 MNHEY and CDR2 SMNVEV (reference sequence). This CDR3 is built from 15 residues. V was trimmed by 7 bases and J by 3 bases, leaving 16 bases between them. The CDR3 region is CASTKRGTHYNEQFF. The CDR3 DNA reads as TGTGCCAGCACCAAGCGCGGGACTCACTACAATGAGCAGTTCTTC.

The V call is TRBV13, the J call TRBJ2-1, with 8 bases that match TRBD2. The CDR3 runs 16 residues. CDR1 and CDR2 (germline): PRHDT, FYEKMQ (reference sequence). Losses at the gene ends were 5 bases for V and 4 bases for J; bases not matched to a gene: 10. The CDR3 spells CASSHGASGRYNEQFF. CDR3 bases: TGTGCCAGCAGCCACGGGGCTAGCGGGCGATACAATGAGCAGTTCTTC.

The rearrangement uses TRBV6-5 and TRBJ2-7, with 13 bases identical to TRBD2. The V gene end was trimmed by 2 bases and the J gene end by 3 bases; junction bases not matched to a gene: 7. CDR1 and CDR2 (germline): MNHEY, SVGAGI. This CDR3 comprises 17 residues. The CDR3 is CASSYPRGTSGIYEQYF. The CDR3 nucleotides read TGTGCCAGCAGTTACCCTAGGGGGACTAGCGGGATCTACGAGCAGTACTTC.

V usage is TRBV7-8 and J usage is TRBJ1-6; D is unclear. CDR1 is SGHVS and CDR2 is FQNEAQ in the germline V gene. The CDR3 is 14 amino acids. V was clipped by 3 bases and J by 4 bases, with 7 bases between them. The CDR3 coding sequence is TGTGCCAGCAGCTTCCCGGGATATAATTCACCCCTCCACTTT. Its translation: CASSFPGYNSPLHF.

The chain carries TRBV7-6 and TRBJ2-1, with 10 bases fitting TRBD1. The CDR3 extends over 16 amino acids. From germline, CDR1 is SGHVS and CDR2 FNYEAQ. V was pared by 2 bases and J by 2 bases, with 3 bases of the junction left unmatched. The CDR3 loop is CASSLWGQGTYNEQFF. The CDR3 nucleotides read TGTGCCAGCAGCTTATGGGGACAGGGGACCTACAATGAGCAGTTCTTC.

This clonotype has only a few counts. The chain links TRBV13 to TRBJ2-7, with 13 bases identical to TRBD2. The V segment lost 5 bases and the J segment 5 bases; nucleotides outside the gene matches: 3. Per the germline V gene, CDR1 is PRHDT and CDR2 is FYEKMQ (reference sequence). CDR3 length equals 14 residues. The CDR3 is CASSPTSGRHEQYF. CDR3 sequence (DNA): TGTGCCAGCAGCCCGACTAGCGGGAGGCACGAGCAGTACTTC.

This clonotype was observed once. This CDR3 reads CSARGYLVTGTQDNEQFF. The CDR3 DNA follows: TGCAGTGCTAGAGGGTATTTGGTCACCGGGACACAAGACAATGAGCAGTTCTTC. The genes are TRBV20-1 and TRBJ2-1; weak D call: TRBD1 (6 bases). Germline V gene sequence: CDR1 DFQATT, CDR2 SNEGSKA (reference sequence). This CDR3 is built from 18 residues. Between the trimmed V and J ends, which lost 1 base and 5 bases, there was a span of 24 bases.

The chain recombines TRBV9 with TRBJ2-1; D gene ambiguous. The germline V and J ends were trimmed by 3 bases and 6 bases, with 13 bases remaining between them. The CDR3 loop spans 14 amino acids. Germline V gene sequence: CDR1 SGDLS, CDR2 YYNGEE. This CDR3 reads CASSAGNPSNEQFF. CDR3 in DNA: TGTGCCAGCAGCGCGGGTAACCCGTCCAATGAGCAGTTCTTC.

The count of this clonotype is one. This sequence joins TRBV27 and TRBJ2-7, with D tentatively TRBD2 (5 bases). V was pared by 5 bases and J by 5 bases, with 16 bases between. CDR3 length: 14 residues. Per the germline V gene, CDR1 is MNHEY and CDR2 is SMNVEV (reference sequence). The CDR3 here is CASSQVAEGNEQYF. DNA for the CDR3: TGTGCCAGCAGTCAGGTGGCTGAGGGAAACGAGCAGTACTTC.

The chain has TRBV27 and TRBJ2-7; 7 nucleotides line up with TRBD2. The CDR3 has 16 amino acids. V lost 5 bases, J lost 3 bases, and 13 bases stayed unmatched. Germline assignment: CDR1 MNHEY and CDR2 SMNVEV (reference sequence). The DNA of the CDR3 is TGTGCCAGCAGTCCGCTTTTTGGCGGGAGCTTCTACGAGCAGTACTTC. This encodes CASSPLFGGSFYEQYF.

The chain recombines TRBV6-5 with TRBJ2-1; D uncertain. V shed 0 bases and J shed 6 bases, with 6 bases lying between them. Germline CDR1 and CDR2: MNHEY and SVGAGI. There are 13 residues in the CDR3. The CDR3 is CASSYSLVNEQFF. DNA of the CDR3: TGTGCCAGCAGTTACTCTTTAGTCAATGAGCAGTTCTTC.

The DNA for the CDR3 is TGCAGTGCTAGGTCACTGAGCACAGATACGCAGTATTTT. This sequence encodes CSARSLSTDTQYF. The V call is TRBV20-1, the J call TRBJ2-3, with D unresolved. Germline-derived CDR1 and CDR2 are DFQATT and SNEGSKA (reference sequence). With 3 bases removed from V and 0 bases from J, the gap between germline ends came to 7 bases. The CDR3 sequence is 13 residues long.